This entry lists 12 T cell receptor beta chains sequenced from one sample in a study of T-cell reconstitution after alpha-beta-depleted transplantation in children. Preparing the TCRbeta library involved the use of unique molecular identifiers. Each CDR3 protein is one row after TCRdb ran MiXCR on the PCR reads. Of 25,000 to 30,000 distinct CDR3 sequences detected, roughly a sixth appear once; the ten largest clones hold roughly 37%. The sample in question was PBMCs, mostly from graft donor cells, obtained 60 days after TCRalphabeta/CD19-depleted stem cell transplant. The source is a male patient aged 2-15 years who had a stem cell transplant for acute lymphoblastic leukemia, so the T cells may come from the graft donor.

The chain has TRBV28 and TRBJ1-2; D gene unclear. This CDR3 is 12 amino acids long. V shed 2 bases and J shed 5 bases, with 6 bases lying between them. Per the germline V gene, CDR1 is MDHEN and CDR2 is SYDVKM. The CDR3 protein is CASSLQRYGYTF. The DNA for the CDR3 is TGTGCCAGCAGTTTACAGAGATATGGCTACACCTTC.

This clonotype was detected a few times. The CDR3 loop reads CATSDSGRGRGDEQFF. The CDR3 DNA follows: TGTGCCACCAGTGATTCGGGGAGGGGACGGGGGGATGAGCAGTTCTTC. V is TRBV24-1 and J is TRBJ2-1; 7 nucleotides align to TRBD2. The CDR3 covers 16 residues. Trimming took 2 bases from V and 8 from J; bases not matched to a gene: 11. CDR1 KGHDR and CDR2 SFDVKD come from the germline V gene.

The table lists this clonotype with many counts. The J gene is TRBJ1-1, the V gene TRBV5-6, with D hard to call. The CDR3 has 14 amino acids. Deletions cut 0 bases from V and 5 bases from J, with 11 bases between. The V gene's germline CDR1 is SGHDT and CDR2 YYEEEE. The CDR3 reads CASSLGQTMTEAFF. The CDR3, as DNA: TGTGCCAGCAGCTTGGGACAAACAATGACTGAAGCTTTCTTT. The complete variable domain, with remaining parts taken from reference TRBV5-6 and TRBJ1-1, reads DAGVTQSPTHLIKTRGQQVTLRCSPKSGHDTVSWYQQALGQGPQFIFQYYEEEERQRGNFPDRFSGHQFPNYSSELNVNALLLGDSALYLCASSLGQTMTEAFFGQGTRLTVV.

V usage is TRBV20-1 and J usage is TRBJ2-3; 12 positions match TRBD2. This CDR3 is built from 17 residues. Per germline, CDR1 DFQATT and CDR2 SNEGSKA (reference sequence). CDR3 sequence (DNA): TGCTGTTTCTTGGTAACTAGCGGGGGGCCGAGGACAGATACGCAGTATTTT. As protein: CCFLVTSGGPRTDTQYF.

This clonotype was observed a few times. The V and J genes are TRBV20-1 and TRBJ2-1, with D maybe TRBD2 (5 bases). The CDR3 sequence is 13 residues long. The germline V gene has CDR1 DFQATT and CDR2 SNEGSKA (reference sequence). V lost 2 bases and J lost 6, with 11 bases in between. In nucleotides, the CDR3 is TGCAGTGCTAGACCTTCTAGCACCAATGAGCAGTTCTTC. Translation: CSARPSSTNEQFF.

Notes on this clonotype: One end of the junction varies from germline; a read error may be responsible. V gene TRBV7-2 combines with J gene TRBJ2-1; 7 nucleotides line up with TRBD2. Germline V gene sequence: CDR1 SGHTA, CDR2 FQGNSA. This CDR3 has 14 residues. The DNA for the CDR3 is TGTGCCAGCACCTTAGCGGGCCCCTCCAATGAGCAGTTCTTC. Translation: CASTLAGPSNEQFF.

Remarks on this clonotype: The junction differs from germline at one of its ends, possibly a read error. CDR3 sequence (DNA): TGTGCCAGCAGCGAAGACAGAAACTATGGCTACACCTTC. Its protein product is CASSEDRNYGYTF. The chain recombines TRBV2 with TRBJ1-2, with a weak D call TRBD1 (5 bases). Germline V CDR1 and CDR2: SNHLY, FYNNEI. CDR3 length: 13 residues.

The V gene is TRBV20-1, the J gene TRBJ2-3; TRBD2 matches 16 bases. The CDR3 extends over 20 amino acids. V gave up 1 base and J gave up 2 bases; unmatched junction bases: 12. CDR1 and CDR2 (germline): DFQATT, SNEGSKA (reference sequence). The CDR3 loop is CSARAPPGLAGGPPTDTQYF. The CDR3 DNA reads TGCAGTGCTAGAGCCCCCCCGGGACTAGCGGGGGGGCCCCCCACAGATACGCAGTATTTT.

This clonotype appeared many times. The chain joins TRBV29-1 to TRBJ2-5, with a weak D call TRBD1 (6 bases). Trimming cost V 7 bases and J 2 bases, with 11 bases left between them. Germline V gene sequence: CDR1 SQVTM, CDR2 ANQGSEA. This CDR3 spans 12 amino acids. The CDR3, as DNA: TGCAGCGCCCAACAGGGTCAAGAGACCCAGTACTTC. It codes for CSAQQGQETQYF. The full variable domain, with the rest looked up from reference TRBV29-1 and TRBJ2-5, is SAVISQKPSRDICQRGTSLTIQCQVDSQVTMMFWYRQQPGQSLTLIATANQGSEATYESGFVIDKFPISRPNLTFSTLTVSNMSPEDSSIYLCSAQQGQETQYFGPGTRLLVL.

The chain employs TRBV19 and TRBJ1-6; no clear D gene. V was shortened by 3 bases and J by 7 bases, with 13 bases between the two germline ends. Germline loops: CDR1 LNHDA, CDR2 SQIVND (reference sequence). There are 15 residues in the CDR3. CDR3 bases: TGTGCCAGTAGTATCTCCTACGGGGTAAATTCACCCCTCCACTTT. It yields the protein CASSISYGVNSPLHF.

This clonotype appeared many times. This chain joins TRBV5-1 and TRBJ2-3; 11 bases map to TRBD2. V lost 5 bases, J lost 0 bases, and 14 bases stayed unmatched. Germline V CDR1 and CDR2: SGHRS, YFSETQ. The CDR3 spans 19 residues. The CDR3 sequence: CASRMRFLAGGSSTDTQYF. The DNA of the CDR3 is TGCGCCAGCAGAATGAGGTTTCTAGCGGGGGGCTCTAGCACAGATACGCAGTATTTT.

V usage is TRBV12-3 or TRBV12-4 and J usage is TRBJ1-1; D may be TRBD1 (5 bases). This CDR3 region has 11 residues. V lost 6 bases and J lost 8, with 10 bases in between. The CDR3 loop reads CASRYEGEAFF. CDR3 DNA sequence: TGTGCCAGCAGGTATGAGGGGGAAGCTTTCTTT.